Presented here are 10 T cell receptor beta chains from one specimen sequenced in a study of blood T cell repertoires in COVID-19. Repertoires were generated with immunoSEQ multiplex PCR, while TCRdb's copy carries only in-frame clones and drops some. Here the sample spans some 70,000 clones, about 89% being singletons. The sample consisted of peripheral blood. These receptors were collected from a man aged 60 to 75 with acute or convalescent COVID-19.

CDR3 DNA sequence: TGTGCCAGTAGTATCGACAGGGGACGAGCAGATACGCAGTATTTT. Translated, it gives CASSIDRGRADTQYF. The chain uses TRBV19 and TRBJ2-3, with TRBD1 matching 8 bases. The CDR3 spans 15 residues. V gave up 3 bases and J gave up 4 bases; unmatched junction bases: 6. Germline V gives CDR1 LNHDA, CDR2 SQIVND (reference sequence). Full variable domain (rest looked up from reference TRBV19 and TRBJ2-3): DGGITQSPKYLFRKEGQNVTLSCEQNLNHDAMYWYRQDPGQGLRLIYYSQIVNDFQKGDIAEGYSVSREKKESFPLTVTSAQKNPTAFYLCASSIDRGRADTQYFGPGTRLTVL.

The chain couples TRBV5-8 to TRBJ1-5; no definite D call. Trimming cost V 1 base and J 0 bases, with 8 bases left between them. This CDR3 has 15 amino acids. Germline V lookup: CDR1 SGHTS, CDR2 YDEGEE. CDR3 in DNA: TGTGCCAGCAGCTTGAGGAGCTATAGCAATCAGCCCCAGCATTTT. It encodes CASSLRSYSNQPQHF.

This clone was seen a handful of times. This chain uses TRBV6-1 with TRBJ2-3, with 11 bases lining up with TRBD2. The CDR3 loop spans 19 amino acids. Germline V CDR1 and CDR2: MNHNS, SASEGT. Unmatched junction bases numbered 15, after V lost 2 bases and J lost 5 bases. The CDR3 loop reads CASSENAWLAGGFGDTQYF. The CDR3 DNA reads TGTGCCAGCAGTGAAAATGCTTGGCTAGCGGGGGGTTTTGGAGATACGCAGTATTTT.

The chain combines TRBV18 with TRBJ1-1, with D unresolved. V dropped 4 bases and J dropped 4 bases, with 19 bases sitting between them. Germline CDR1 and CDR2: KGHSH and LQKENI. The CDR3 length is 16 residues. Here the CDR3 DNA reads TGTGCCAGCTCACTCACACCGGGTCAATTCTCCACTGAAGCTTTCTTT. Translated, it gives CASSLTPGQFSTEAFF. Full variable domain (remainder filled in from reference TRBV18 and TRBJ1-1): NAGVMQNPRHLVRRRGQEARLRCSPMKGHSHVYWYRQLPEEGLKFMVYLQKENIIDESGMPKERFSAEFPKEGPSILRIQQVVRGDSAAYFCASSLTPGQFSTEAFFGQGTRLTVV.

The genes are TRBV5-1 and TRBJ2-2; TRBD2 is a possible D gene (7 bases). Trimming left V 0 bases short and J 7 bases short, with 22 bases between. The CDR3 runs to 18 residues. From germline, CDR1 is SGHRS and CDR2 YFSETQ. This CDR3 reads CASSLGLVTGGRGGELFF. CDR3 DNA: TGCGCCAGCAGCTTGGGTCTCGTAACGGGGGGCCGCGGCGGGGAGCTGTTTTTT. Filled out from reference TRBV5-1 and TRBJ2-2, the complete variable domain reads KAGVTQTPRYLIKTRGQQVTLSCSPISGHRSVSWYQQTPGQGLQFLFEYFSETQRNKGNFPGRFSGRQFSNSRSEMNVSTLELGDSALYLCASSLGLVTGGRGGELFFGEGSRLTVL.

The V call is TRBV9, the J call TRBJ2-1; no reliable D call. The CDR3 is 13 amino acids. Germline V gives CDR1 SGDLS, CDR2 YYNGEE. Trimming shortened V by 0 bases and J by 5 bases, and 6 bases separated the two germline ends. This CDR3 reads CASSVDRDNEQFF. CDR3 DNA sequence: TGTGCCAGCAGCGTAGACCGGGACAATGAGCAGTTCTTC.

The CDR3 loop is CASSFQGFYTF. In DNA form, the CDR3 reads TGTGCCAGCAGTTTTCAGGGTTTCTACACCTTC. The chain is built from TRBV28 and TRBJ1-2; the D gene is possibly TRBD1 (5 bases). With 3 bases removed from V and 10 bases from J, the gap between germline ends came to 9 bases. The CDR3 is made up of 11 amino acids. Germline lookup yields CDR1 MDHEN and CDR2 SYDVKM.

The V gene is TRBV6-5, the J gene TRBJ2-1, with D possibly being TRBD1 (6 bases). Germline V gene lookup returns CDR1 MNHEY and CDR2 SVGAGI. V lost 6 bases to trimming and J lost 3 bases, with 12 bases between them. The CDR3 covers 14 residues. CDR3 in DNA: TGTGCCAGCAGCCAACAGGGTCGCTACAATGAGCAGTTCTTC. Residues: CASSQQGRYNEQFF.

The chain couples TRBV5-1 to TRBJ2-3; 10 nucleotides agree with TRBD1. Losses at the gene ends were 2 bases for V and 3 bases for J; bases not matched to a gene: 6. Germline CDR1 is SGHRS and CDR2 is YFSETQ. The CDR3 contains 16 residues. The CDR3, as DNA: TGCGCCAGCAGCTTTCGTCCGGGACAGGGGACAGATACGCAGTATTTT. Translating it yields CASSFRPGQGTDTQYF.

The rearrangement uses TRBV21-1 and TRBJ1-2. TRBV21-1 is classified as a pseudogene. CDR3 size: 11 residues. Here the CDR3 reads CASAEGLSYTF. The CDR3 DNA reads TGTGCCAGCGCTGAGGGTTTAAGCTACACCTTC.